The 16 T cell receptor beta chains below come from one sample, sequenced in a study of blood T cell repertoires in COVID-19. Sequencing used immunoSEQ multiplex PCR; TCRdb keeps in-frame clones, though not all of them. The sample has a few hundred thousand clones; about 86% are singletons. The specimen was peripheral blood. These receptors were taken from a woman aged 45-65 years with acute or convalescent COVID-19.

This chain uses TRBV5-1 with TRBJ1-1, with a tentative D call TRBD1 (5 bases). V was trimmed by 7 bases and J by 1 base, leaving 14 bases between them. The CDR3 has 14 amino acids. Germline V gene sequence: CDR1 SGHRS, CDR2 YFSETQ. DNA for the CDR3: TGCGCCAGCGGCTGGGGCACACAGAACACTGAAGCTTTCTTT. Protein product: CASGWGTQNTEAFF.

The gene calls are TRBV3-1 (or the pseudogene TRBV3-2) and TRBJ2-5; 10 bases are a match to TRBD2. With 1 base clipped from V and 2 bases from J, the junction kept 4 bases outside the gene matches. Germline loops: CDR1 LGHDT, CDR2 YNNKEL (reference sequence). The CDR3 totals 16 residues. This CDR3 is CASSQVTSGAQETQYF. The CDR3 nucleotides are TGTGCCAGCAGCCAAGTAACTAGCGGGGCACAAGAGACCCAGTACTTC.

The gene calls are TRBV6-5 and TRBJ2-7; weak D call: TRBD2 (6 bases). This CDR3 contains 14 residues. V was cut by 6 bases and J by 5 bases, with 17 bases left in between. Germline V lookup: CDR1 MNHEY, CDR2 SVGAGI. CDR3 amino acids: CASSLGRGFHEQYV. In DNA, the CDR3 is TGTGCCAGCAGCCTGGGGCGGGGTTTCCACGAGCAGTACGTC.

The chain combines TRBV6-4 with TRBJ1-5; maybe TRBD1 (5 bases). This CDR3 contains 13 residues. Trimming shortened V by 4 bases and J by 1 base, and 5 bases separated the two germline ends. The germline CDR1 and CDR2 sequences are MRHNA and SNTAGT. DNA of the CDR3: TGTGCCAGCAGTGCAGGGAGCAATCAGCCCCAGCATTTT. Translating gives CASSAGSNQPQHF.

This chain connects TRBV19 to TRBJ2-3, with D unresolved. The CDR3 is made up of 13 amino acids. V lost 2 bases, J lost 4 bases, and 7 bases lay in between. Germline V gives CDR1 LNHDA, CDR2 SQIVND (reference sequence). CDR3 residues: CASSIQVADTQYF. The DNA of the CDR3 is TGTGCCAGTAGTATACAGGTTGCAGATACGCAGTATTTT.

V is TRBV19 and J is TRBJ2-5; D may be TRBD1 (5 bases). The CDR3 length is 14 residues. Per the germline V gene, CDR1 is LNHDA and CDR2 is SQIVND (reference sequence). V was trimmed by 3 bases and J by 0 bases, leaving 8 bases between them. DNA for the CDR3: TGTGCCAGTAGTATGGGCAGGGACCAAGAGACCCAGTACTTC. This codes for CASSMGRDQETQYF.

Of note for this clone: The junction departs from germline at one end; a sequencing error may be responsible. This chain links TRBV30 with TRBJ1-4; 8 nucleotides agree with TRBD1. This CDR3 has 11 residues. The germline CDR1 and CDR2 sequences are GTSNPN and SVGIG (reference sequence). CDR3 DNA sequence: TGTGCCTGGAGACCAGGGGGCGCGACTGTTTTT. Amino acid sequence: CAWRPGGATVF.

V gene TRBV27 combines with J gene TRBJ1-4; 8 nucleotides match TRBD1. CDR3 size: 13 residues. Germline values: CDR1 MNHEY, CDR2 SMNVEV (reference sequence). V shed 4 bases and J 13 bases; nucleotides not matched to a gene: 8. The DNA of the CDR3 is TGTGCCAGCAGTTCCCACAGGGGGAGTGGACTGTTTTTT. Its protein product is CASSSHRGSGLFF.

CDR3 sequence: CAISEKGGQYGYTF. The CDR3 bases are TGTGCCATCAGTGAGAAGGGGGGGCAATACGGCTACACCTTC. The rearrangement joins TRBV10-3 to TRBJ1-2, with TRBD1 as a possible D gene (6 bases). The germline V and J ends were trimmed by 2 bases and 8 bases, with 15 bases remaining between them. The length of the CDR3 is 14 residues. Germline V gives CDR1 ENHRY, CDR2 SYGVKD.

This clone has a handful of counts. This chain connects TRBV3-1 (or the pseudogene TRBV3-2) to TRBJ1-4, with D possibly TRBD1 on 6 matching bases. The CDR3 length is 13 residues. Trimming left V 4 bases short and J 8 bases short, with 11 bases between. CDR1 is LGHDT, CDR2 YNNKEL, per germline (reference sequence). The CDR3 DNA sequence: TGTGCCAGCAGCCTTATTCAGGGGGAAAAACTGTTTTTT. This translates into CASSLIQGEKLFF.

The CDR3 DNA follows: TGTGCCTGGCGACGGGGACAGGCTTACAATGAGCAGTTCTTC. It yields the protein CAWRRGQAYNEQFF. This chain uses TRBV30 with TRBJ2-1; 8 bases are shared with TRBD1. Germline-derived CDR1 and CDR2 are GTSNPN and SVGIG (reference sequence). V shed 5 bases and J 4 bases; nucleotides not matched to a gene: 7. The CDR3 consists of 14 residues.

This chain links TRBV2 with TRBJ1-2; 7 bases fit TRBD1. CDR3 size: 13 residues. Germline CDR1 is SNHLY and CDR2 is FYNNEI. V dropped 7 bases and J dropped 5; count of bases not matched to a gene: 7. CDR3 nucleotides: TGTGCCAGCATGAGACAGGGTATATATGGCTACACCTTC. Protein product: CASMRQGIYGYTF.

This chain links TRBV7-9 with TRBJ2-2, with a weak D call TRBD1 (5 bases). Looked up from germline, CDR1 is SEHNR and CDR2 is FQNEAQ (reference sequence). The V and J ends lost 6 bases and 0 bases respectively, with 14 bases between them. The CDR3 has 16 amino acids. CDR3 nucleotides: TGTGCCAGCAGTAATACGACAGAATCGAACACCGGGGAGCTGTTTTTT. It translates to CASSNTTESNTGELFF.

The chain has TRBV7-8 and TRBJ1-3, with TRBD1 matching 7 bases. This CDR3 comprises 15 residues. Germline CDR1 and CDR2: SGHVS and FQNEAQ. The trim removed 5 bases at V and 4 bases at J, leaving 8 bases unmatched. The CDR3 DNA reads as TGTGCCAGCAGCCCCGACAGGGTGGTCGGAAACACCATATATTTT. It codes for CASSPDRVVGNTIYF.

The table lists this clone with a count of one. The J gene is TRBJ1-1, the V gene TRBV4-3; 7 bases align to TRBD1. J gave up 4 bases and V 1 base, and 9 bases lay outside the gene matches. CDR3 size: 16 residues. Per germline, CDR1 LGHNA and CDR2 YSLEER. The CDR3 reads CASSQVEGARGTEAFF. Here the CDR3 DNA reads TGCGCCAGCAGCCAAGTTGAGGGGGCGCGGGGCACTGAAGCTTTCTTT.

The chain links TRBV5-4 to TRBJ2-5; 7 bases match TRBD1. The CDR3 spans 15 residues. Germline trimming cut 4 bases from V and 2 bases from J; bases unmatched to any gene: 8. CDR1 SGHNT and CDR2 YYREEE come from the germline V gene (reference sequence). The CDR3 is CASSNGQEKQETQYF. The CDR3 DNA sequence: TGTGCCAGCAGCAACGGACAGGAAAAACAAGAGACCCAGTACTTC.